This TCR beta chain was sequenced during a study of T cell responses to AZD1222 COVID-19 vaccine. Profiled with immunoSEQ multiplex PCR; TCRdb holds only in-frame clones, not every one. This sample has some 140,000 clones, with over 85% found just once. This clone was seen a few times. The target antigen is unknown. Broader study findings: Elevations in Spike-specific TCR breadth and depth followed administration of two AZD1222 doses. The sample set comprised mostly white British donors with more females, and clonal diversity was possibly underestimated. Just 6 or 7 AZD1222 recipients were seropositive at baseline.

The V end was cut by 5 bases, the J end by 3 bases, with 11 bases between. CDR3 length equals 14 residues. Germline V gives CDR1 LGHNA, CDR2 YSLEER. This TCR was sampled from an adult in good health. The chain joins TRBV4-3 to TRBJ1-3; perhaps TRBD1 as D (5 bases). This sample comprised peripheral blood, obtained on day 0 of AZD1222 vaccination. The CDR3 nucleotides are TGCGCCAGCAGCGCGCGAGGGGTTGGAAACACCATATATTTT. Protein: CASSARGVGNTIYF.